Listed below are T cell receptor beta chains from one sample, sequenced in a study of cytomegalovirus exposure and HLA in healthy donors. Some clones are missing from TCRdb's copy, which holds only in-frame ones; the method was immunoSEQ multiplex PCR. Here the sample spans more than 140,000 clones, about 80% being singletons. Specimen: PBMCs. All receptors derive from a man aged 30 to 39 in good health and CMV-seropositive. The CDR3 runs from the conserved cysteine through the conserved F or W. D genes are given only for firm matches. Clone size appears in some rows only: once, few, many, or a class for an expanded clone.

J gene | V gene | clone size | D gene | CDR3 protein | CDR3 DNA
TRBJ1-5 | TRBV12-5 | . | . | CASGGHSNQPQHF | TGTGCTAGTGGGGGACATAGCAATCAGCCCCAGCATTTT
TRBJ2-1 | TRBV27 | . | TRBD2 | CASSPVWAGVSYNEQFF | TGTGCCAGCAGCCCAGTTTGGGCGGGAGTATCCTACAATGAGCAGTTCTTC
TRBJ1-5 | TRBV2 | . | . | CASRPQGLGNQPQHF | TGTGCCAGCAGGCCACAGGGTTTGGGCAATCAGCCCCAGCATTTT
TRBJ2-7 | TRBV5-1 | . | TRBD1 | CASGGQGGYEQYF | TGCGCCAGCGGGGGACAGGGGGGCTACGAGCAGTACTTC
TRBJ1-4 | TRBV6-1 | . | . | CASSRGPNEKLFF | TGTGCCAGCTCAAGGGGTCCCAATGAAAAACTGTTTTTT
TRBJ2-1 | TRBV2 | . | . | CASTHQGFF | TGTGCCAGCACTCATCAGGGATTCTTC
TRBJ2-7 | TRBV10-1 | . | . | CASSEAGIKYF | TGCGCCAGCAGTGAAGCCGGTATCAAGTACTTC
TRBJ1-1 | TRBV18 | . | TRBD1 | CASSPGQGNTEAFF | TGTGCCAGCTCACCTGGACAGGGGAACACTGAAGCTTTCTTT
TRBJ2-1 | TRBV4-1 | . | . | CASSQGSAHSYNEQFF | TGCGCCAGCAGCCAAGGCAGCGCCCATTCTTACAATGAGCAGTTCTTC
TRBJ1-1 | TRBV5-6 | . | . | CASSGRGFRDTEAFF | TGTGCCAGCAGCGGTCGGGGTTTTCGAGACACTGAAGCTTTCTTT
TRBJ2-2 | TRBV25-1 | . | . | CASSHPSGTGELFF | TGTGCCAGCAGCCACCCCTCGGGCACCGGGGAGCTGTTTTTT
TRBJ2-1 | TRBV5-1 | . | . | CASSLVRRLTYNEQFF | TGCGCCAGCAGCTTGGTTCGCAGGCTAACCTACAATGAGCAGTTCTTC
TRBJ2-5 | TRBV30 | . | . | CAWRQGLSWAETQYF | TGTGCCTGGAGGCAGGGTCTCTCGTGGGCAGAGACCCAGTACTTC
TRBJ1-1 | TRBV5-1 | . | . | CASSLLNGEMNTEAFF | TGCGCCAGCAGCTTGCTCAATGGGGAGATGAACACTGAAGCTTTCTTT
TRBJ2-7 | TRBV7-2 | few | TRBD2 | CASSWTGTSGSYEQYF | TGTGCCAGCAGCTGGACCGGGACTAGCGGGAGTTACGAGCAGTACTTC
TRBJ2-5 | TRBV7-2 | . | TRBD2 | CASSSGLAGPQGTQYF | TGTGCCAGCAGCTCCGGACTAGCGGGGCCGCAGGGGACCCAGTACTTC
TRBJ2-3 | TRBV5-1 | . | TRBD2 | CASSLVLGGGASDTQYF | TGCGCCAGCAGCTTGGTCCTTGGCGGGGGGGCATCAGATACGCAGTATTTT
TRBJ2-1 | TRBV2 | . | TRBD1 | CASSGRDRGVGEQFF | TGTGCCAGCAGTGGCCGGGACAGGGGAGTCGGTGAGCAGTTCTTC
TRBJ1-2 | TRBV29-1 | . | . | CSVEDQGRAIYGYTF | TGCAGCGTTGAAGATCAGGGCAGGGCTATCTATGGCTACACCTTC
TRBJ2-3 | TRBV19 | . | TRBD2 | CASSLGLAGGTDTQYF | TGTGCCAGTAGTTTAGGACTAGCGGGGGGCACAGATACGCAGTATTTT
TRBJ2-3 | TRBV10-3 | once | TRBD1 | CAISERDRITDTQYF | TGTGCCATCAGTGAACGGGACAGGATCACAGATACGCAGTATTTT
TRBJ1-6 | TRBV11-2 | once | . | CASSFQIYSNSPLHF | TGTGCCAGCAGCTTTCAGATATATTCTAATTCACCCCTCCACTTT
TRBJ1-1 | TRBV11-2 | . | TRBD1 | CASSSYKTGGKAGEAFF | TGTGCCAGCAGCTCCTACAAGACAGGGGGCAAGGCCGGTGAAGCTTTCTTT
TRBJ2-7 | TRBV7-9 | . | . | CASSLVGEEYF | TGTGCCAGCAGCCTCGTCGGGGAGGAGTACTTC
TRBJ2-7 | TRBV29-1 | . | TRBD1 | CSVAPGQGALYEQYF | TGCAGCGTAGCACCGGGACAGGGGGCTCTATACGAGCAGTACTTC
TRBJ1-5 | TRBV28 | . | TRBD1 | CASRPGTDSNQPQHF | TGTGCCAGCAGACCCGGGACAGATAGCAATCAGCCCCAGCATTTT
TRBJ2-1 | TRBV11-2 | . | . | CASSFPTGLSYNEQFF | TGTGCCAGCAGCTTCCCGACTGGACTCTCCTACAATGAGCAGTTCTTC
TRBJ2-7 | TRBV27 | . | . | CASSLSIPGRGYIEQYF | TGTGCCAGCAGTTTATCGATCCCCGGCAGGGGTTACATCGAGCAGTACTTC
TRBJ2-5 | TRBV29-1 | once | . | CSVGRGETQYF | TGCAGCGTTGGCAGGGGAGAGACCCAGTACTTC
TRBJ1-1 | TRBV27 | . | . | CASSKGDRLLTEAFF | TGTGCCAGCTCGAAGGGAGACAGGCTTTTAACTGAAGCTTTCTTT
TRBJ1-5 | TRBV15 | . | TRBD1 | CATSTLPGTGNQPQHF | TGTGCCACCAGTACCCTTCCCGGGACAGGCAATCAGCCCCAGCATTTT
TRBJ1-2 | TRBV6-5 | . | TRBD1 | CASSRGQGGGYTF | TGTGCCAGCAGCCGGGGACAGGGGGGCGGCTACACCTTC
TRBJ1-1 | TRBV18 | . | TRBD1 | CASSRGQGLNTEAFF | TGTGCCAGCTCACGGGGACAGGGACTGAACACTGAAGCTTTCTTT
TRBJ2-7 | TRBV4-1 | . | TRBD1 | CASSHTGTGAYEQYF | TGCGCCAGCAGCCATACCGGGACAGGCGCCTACGAGCAGTACTTC
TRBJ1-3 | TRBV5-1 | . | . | CASSLEASSGNTIYF | TGCGCCAGCAGCTTGGAAGCGAGCTCTGGAAACACCATATATTTT
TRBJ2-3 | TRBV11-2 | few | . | CASSLVPGRTGNTQYF | TGTGCCAGCAGCTTAGTCCCGGGTCGCACAGGGAATACGCAGTATTTT
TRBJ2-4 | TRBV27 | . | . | CASSLRGGENIQYF | TGTGCCAGCAGTTTACGAGGCGGAGAAAACATTCAGTACTTC
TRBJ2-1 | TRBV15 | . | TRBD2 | CATSSGTGGGSYNEQFF | TGTGCCACCAGCTCTGGAACCGGGGGGGGCTCCTACAATGAGCAGTTCTTC
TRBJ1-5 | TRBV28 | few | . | CASTSSSNQPQHF | TGTGCCAGCACAAGCTCTAGCAATCAGCCCCAGCATTTT
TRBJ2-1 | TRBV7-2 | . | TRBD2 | CASSSIDGLGVREQFF | TGTGCCAGCAGTTCAATAGACGGACTAGGGGTTAGGGAGCAGTTCTTC
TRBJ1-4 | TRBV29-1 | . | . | CSVEDIGKQFF | TGCAGCGTTGAAGATATCGGGAAACAGTTTTTT
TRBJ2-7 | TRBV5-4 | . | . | CASSHTTNEQYF | TGTGCCAGCAGCCACACTACAAACGAGCAGTACTTC
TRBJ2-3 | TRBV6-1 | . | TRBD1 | CASSEPGGAGIDTQYF | TGTGCCAGCAGTGAACCAGGGGGCGCAGGAATAGATACGCAGTATTTT
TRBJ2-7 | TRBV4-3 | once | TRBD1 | CASSQAPGQGRYEQYF | TGCGCCAGCAGCCAAGCGCCGGGACAGGGGAGGTACGAGCAGTACTTC
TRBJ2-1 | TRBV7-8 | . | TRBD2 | CASSLASPGGNEQFF | TGTGCCAGCAGCTTAGCCTCCCCGGGGGGCAATGAGCAGTTCTTC
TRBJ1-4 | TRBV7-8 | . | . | CASSLDRTGGLFF | TGTGCCAGCAGCTTAGACCGGACGGGAGGGCTGTTTTTT
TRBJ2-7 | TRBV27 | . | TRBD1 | CASRQGAGEQYF | TGTGCCAGCAGACAGGGGGCTGGGGAGCAGTACTTC
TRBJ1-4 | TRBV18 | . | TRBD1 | CASSWTGSNEKLFF | TGTGCCAGCTCATGGACAGGATCTAATGAAAAACTGTTTTTT